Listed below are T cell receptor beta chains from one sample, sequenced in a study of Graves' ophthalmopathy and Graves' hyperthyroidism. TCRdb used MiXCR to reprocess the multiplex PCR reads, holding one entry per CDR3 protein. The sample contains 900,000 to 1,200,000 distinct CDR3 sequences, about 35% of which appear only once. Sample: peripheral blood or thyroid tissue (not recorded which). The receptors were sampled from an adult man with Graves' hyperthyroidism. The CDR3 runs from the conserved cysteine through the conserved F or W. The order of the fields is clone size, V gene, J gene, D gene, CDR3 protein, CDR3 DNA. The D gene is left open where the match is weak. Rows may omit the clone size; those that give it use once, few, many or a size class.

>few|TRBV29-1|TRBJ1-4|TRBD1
CSVTVGTGRRKLFF
TGCAGCGTTACAGTAGGGACAGGTCGACGAAAACTGTTTTTT
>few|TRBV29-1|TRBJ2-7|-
CSVESQGTYEQYF
TGCAGCGTTGAAAGCCAGGGGACCTACGAGCAGTACTTC
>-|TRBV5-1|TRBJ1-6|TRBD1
CASSSTGDQPLHF
TGCGCCAGCAGCTCGACAGGGGATCAGCCCCTCCACTTT
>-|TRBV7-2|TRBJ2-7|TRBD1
CASSSDRGVGEQYF
TGTGCCAGCAGCTCGGACAGGGGGGTTGGCGAGCAGTACTTC
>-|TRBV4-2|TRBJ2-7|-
CASSQDPVLSYEQYF
TGTGCCAGCAGCCAAGATCCAGTCCTTTCCTACGAGCAGTACTTC
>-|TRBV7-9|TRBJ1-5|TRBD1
CASSGTGPMGQPQHF
TGTGCCAGCAGCGGGACAGGACCGATGGGTCAGCCCCAGCATTTT
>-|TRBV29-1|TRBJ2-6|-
CSVETGDTGANVLTF
TGCAGCGTTGAGACGGGGGACACTGGGGCCAACGTCCTGACTTTC
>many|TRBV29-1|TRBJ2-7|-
CSVVSRIAYEQYF
TGCAGCGTTGTCTCCAGGATAGCGTACGAGCAGTACTTC
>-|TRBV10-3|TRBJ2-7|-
CASSYRTGTVSYEQYF
TGTGCCAGCAGTTACAGGACCGGGACGGTATCCTACGAGCAGTACTTC
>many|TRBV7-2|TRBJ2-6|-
CASSFGSPPGANVLTF
TGTGCCAGCAGCTTTGGGAGTCCCCCTGGGGCCAACGTCCTGACTTTC
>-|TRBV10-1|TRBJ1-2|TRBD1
CASSEPKKGTGLYGYTF
TGCGCCAGCAGTGAGCCCAAAAAGGGGACAGGGTTATATGGCTACACCTTC
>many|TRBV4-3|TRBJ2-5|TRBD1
CASSQGAGQQETQYF
TGCGCCAGCAGTCAGGGGGCAGGACAGCAAGAGACCCAGTACTTC
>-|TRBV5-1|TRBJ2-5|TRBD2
CASSRSSSGTKETQYF
TGCGCCAGCAGCCGCTCTTCTAGCGGGACAAAAGAGACCCAGTACTTC
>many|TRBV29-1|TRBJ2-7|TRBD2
CSVRPGLAAIEQYF
TGCAGCGTACGACCGGGACTAGCCGCGATCGAGCAGTACTTC
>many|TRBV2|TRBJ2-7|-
CASNSGGPYEQYF
TGTGCCAGCAACTCTGGGGGCCCCTACGAGCAGTACTTC
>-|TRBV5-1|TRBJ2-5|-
CASGREGETQYF
TGCGCCAGCGGGCGGGAAGGAGAGACCCAGTACTTC
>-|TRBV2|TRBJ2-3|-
CACQGHSSTDTQYF
TGTGCCTGCCAAGGACACTCTAGCACAGATACGCAGTATTTT
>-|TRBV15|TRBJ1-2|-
CATSRDSGFGYTF
TGTGCCACCAGCAGAGATTCAGGATTTGGCTACACCTTC
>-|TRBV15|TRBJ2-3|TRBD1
CATSRELSGGRPDTQYF
TGTGCCACCAGCAGAGAGCTATCAGGGGGCAGACCAGATACGCAGTATTTT
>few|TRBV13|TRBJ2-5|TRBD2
CASSPYGGETQYF
TGTGCCAGCAGCCCGTACGGGGGGGAGACCCAGTACTTC
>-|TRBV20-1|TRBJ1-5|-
CSAPRGRVVRQPQHF
TGCAGTGCTCCCAGGGGCAGGGTCGTTAGACAGCCCCAGCATTTT
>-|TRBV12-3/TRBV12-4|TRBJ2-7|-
CASTAASSYEQYF
TGTGCCAGCACGGCGGCGAGCTCCTACGAGCAGTACTTC
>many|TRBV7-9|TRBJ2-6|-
CASSLPGHTNSGANVLTF
TGTGCCAGCAGCCTGCCGGGACATACGAACTCTGGGGCCAACGTCCTGACTTTC
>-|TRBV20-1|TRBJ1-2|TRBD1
CSAITGAYGYTF
TGCAGTGCGATCACAGGGGCCTATGGCTACACCTTC
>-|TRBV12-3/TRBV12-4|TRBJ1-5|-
CASSSPLADSDQPQHF
TGTGCCAGCAGTTCCCCCCTGGCAGACAGCGATCAGCCCCAGCATTTT
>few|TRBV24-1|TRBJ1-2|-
CATSATGPNYGYTF
TGTGCCACCAGTGCGACAGGTCCTAACTATGGCTACACCTTC
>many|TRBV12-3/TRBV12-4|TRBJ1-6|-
CASSLNFSPLHF
TGTGCCAGCAGTTTAAACTTCTCACCCCTCCACTTT
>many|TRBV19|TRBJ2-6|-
CASSMDSSGANVLTF
TGTGCCAGTAGTATGGATAGCTCTGGGGCCAACGTCCTGACTTTC
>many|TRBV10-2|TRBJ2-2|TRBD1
CASTSDRGPNTGELFF
TGCGCCAGCACCTCCGACAGGGGGCCGAACACCGGGGAGCTGTTTTTT
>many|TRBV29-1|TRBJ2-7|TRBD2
CSVMTSGSTYEQYF
TGCAGCGTGATGACTAGCGGGAGCACCTACGAGCAGTACTTC